This T cell receptor (beta chain) was observed in a study of blood T cells in healthy people across ages. Using a J-beta primer mix together with a sample-barcoded 5' primer, a second PCR was run for about 6 to 12 cycles. Carrying 12 random nucleotides, a template-switch adaptor labeled each individual cDNA molecule. TCRdb re-derived calls from the 5' RACE reads in MiXCR, one entry per CDR3 protein. The sample lists around 1,700,000 distinct CDR3 sequences, 25% to 30% occurring once. Remarks on this clonotype: What it binds is not known.

In germline, CDR1 is DFQATT, CDR2 SNEGSKA (reference sequence). The CDR3 extends over 15 amino acids. V was clipped by 5 bases and J by 1 base; unmatched bases: 10. Notes on the study in general: The long-lived group displayed more naive CD4+ cells, plus higher diversity, than the aged donors did.

Caucasian individuals from Russia who were healthy and aged roughly 6 to 100 acted as donors. The rearrangement joins TRBV20-1 to TRBJ2-5; 7 bases agree with TRBD2. This receptor was taken from a woman in her 30s in good health. Sequenced input: blood. This CDR3 is CSAVFASGLQETQYF. The CDR3 coding sequence is TGCAGTGCTGTATTCGCTAGCGGCCTCCAAGAGACCCAGTACTTC.